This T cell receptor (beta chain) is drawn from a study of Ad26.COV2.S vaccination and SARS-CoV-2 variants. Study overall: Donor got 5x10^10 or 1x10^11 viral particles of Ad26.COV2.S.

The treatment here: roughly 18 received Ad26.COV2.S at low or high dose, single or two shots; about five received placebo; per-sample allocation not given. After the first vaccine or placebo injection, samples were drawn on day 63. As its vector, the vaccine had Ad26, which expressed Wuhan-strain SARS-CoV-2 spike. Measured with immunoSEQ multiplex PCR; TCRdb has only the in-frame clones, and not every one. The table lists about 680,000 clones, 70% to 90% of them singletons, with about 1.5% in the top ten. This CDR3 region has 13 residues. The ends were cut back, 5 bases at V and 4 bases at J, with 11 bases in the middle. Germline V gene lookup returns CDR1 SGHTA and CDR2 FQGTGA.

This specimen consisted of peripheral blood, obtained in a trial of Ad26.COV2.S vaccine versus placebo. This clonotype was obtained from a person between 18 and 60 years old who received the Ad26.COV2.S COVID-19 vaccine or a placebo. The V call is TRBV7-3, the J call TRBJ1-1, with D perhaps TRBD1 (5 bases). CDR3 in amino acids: CASSAQGATEAFF. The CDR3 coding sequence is TGTGCCAGCAGCGCTCAAGGGGCCACTGAAGCTTTCTTT.